This T cell receptor (beta chain) was sequenced in a study of blood T cell repertoires in COVID-19. V lost 8 bases, J lost 9 bases, and 17 bases lay in between. The CDR3 extends over 14 amino acids. Germline V gene sequence: CDR1 MDHEN, CDR2 SYDVKM. Authors' analysis steps: Amplified reference gene primers provided the basis for estimating nucleated cell counts. Here immunoSEQ multiplex PCR was the method, and the copy in TCRdb shows in-frame clones only, minus some. D and trimming come from the DNA, and the V and J calls and clone size come from that table. This table has 250,000 to 350,000 clones, approximately 83% appearing once.

The chain has TRBV28 and TRBJ1-6; D might be TRBD1 (5 bases). This clonotype was sampled from a person between 65 and 79 years old with COVID-19, enrolled during active disease. Material: peripheral blood. CDR3 sequence: CASLRGTSTSPLHF. The CDR3 DNA follows: TGTGCCAGCCTACGGGGGACTAGCACTTCACCCCTCCACTTT.